This note documents a single T cell receptor (beta chain) sequence. Its antigen is not identified. Here immunoSEQ multiplex PCR was the method, and the copy in TCRdb shows in-frame clones only, minus some. This sample yields 65,000 to 80,000 clones, of which under 90% are seen a single time; about 0.61% belongs to the top ten. This specimen belongs to a study of OX40 agonist ivuxolimab in advanced cancers. For the study at large: In this cohort, patients received ivuxolimab, an agonistic anti-OX40 (CD134) antibody.

Per germline, CDR1 SGHRS and CDR2 YFSETQ. The CDR3 has 12 residues. Trimming pared 7 bases from V and 1 base from J, leaving 8 bases between. General observations from the study: Clonal expansion by week 6 occurred in CD4+ and CD8+ blood T cells (at 0.1 to 3.0 mg/kg). More expanded clones were seen, on average, in CD8+ T cells than in CD4+.

The chain is built from TRBV5-1 and TRBJ1-1; the D is unclear. Sequences were derived from CD4+ or CD8+ T cells sorted from blood, sampled in a trial of the OX40 agonist ivuxolimab. This receptor was identified in an adult with an advanced solid tumor such as melanoma, head and neck, liver or kidney cancer. The CDR3 DNA follows: TGCGCCAGCCACTCGGAGAACACTGAAGCTTTCTTT. It is translated as CASHSENTEAFF.